This TCR beta chain is drawn from a study of Ad26.COV2.S vaccination and SARS-CoV-2 variants. Only in-frame clones appear in the TCRdb table, and some are missing; sequencing was by immunoSEQ multiplex PCR. The data contain approximately 410,000 clones, roughly 88% of them singletons. The V end lost 3 bases, the J end lost 8 bases, and 13 bases lay between the germline ends. From germline, CDR1 is LNHDA and CDR2 SQIVND (reference sequence). The CDR3 has 13 amino acids. Treatment defined: roughly 18 received Ad26.COV2.S at low or high dose, single or two shots; 5 received placebo; per-sample allocation not given. Repertoires come from day 63 after the first vaccine or placebo injection.

The sequence was obtained from a person aged 18-60 years who received the Ad26.COV2.S COVID-19 vaccine or a placebo. The chain employs TRBV19 and TRBJ1-1; TRBD1 is a possible D gene (5 bases). The specimen comprised peripheral blood, sampled in a trial of Ad26.COV2.S vaccine versus placebo. CDR3 loop: CASSMVRGSEAFF. CDR3 bases: TGTGCCAGTAGTATGGTTCGGGGGAGCGAAGCTTTCTTT.